The rows below give T cell receptor beta chains drawn from one sample of a study of blood T cells in healthy people across ages. TCRdb itself ran the 5' RACE reads through MiXCR, one entry per CDR3 protein. The sample yields 1.5 million to 2 million distinct CDR3 sequences, about two fifths seen once. Sequenced input: blood. The receptors here all came from a human donor in good health. Each CDR3 is given with its conserved first and last residue. A D gene is named only where the DNA matches it firmly. Clone size is given for some rows only: seen once, a few or many times, or a class if the clone is expanded.

clone_size cdr3_length j_call v_call d_call cdr3_aa cdr3_nt
few 16 TRBJ2-1 TRBV7-2 TRBD2 CASTMTSGGYGGEQFF TGTGCCAGCACCATGACTAGCGGGGGTTATGGGGGTGAGCAGTTCTTC
. 15 TRBJ2-7 TRBV28 . CASSLSRHTNYEQYF TGTGCCAGCAGTTTATCGAGACACACTAATTACGAGCAGTACTTC
few 15 TRBJ2-5 TRBV13 TRBD1 CASSSRDRGQETQYF TGTGCCAGCAGCTCGCGGGACAGGGGACAAGAGACCCAGTACTTC
few 15 TRBJ2-1 TRBV12-3/TRBV12-4 TRBD1 CASTIDRGFYNEQFF TGTGCCAGCACTATCGACAGGGGCTTCTACAATGAGCAGTTCTTC
. 15 TRBJ2-3 TRBV12-3/TRBV12-4 . CASSPVWTSTDTQYF TGTGCCAGCAGTCCGGTGTGGACTAGCACAGATACGCAGTATTTT
. 14 TRBJ1-2 TRBV20-1 . CSASEGGRDYGYTF TGCAGTGCTAGTGAGGGGGGGCGAGACTATGGCTACACCTTC
. 17 TRBJ2-3 TRBV6-2/TRBV6-3 . CASSYTDMTVWSDTQYF TGTGCCAGCAGTTACACGGACATGACGGTGTGGTCAGATACGCAGTATTTT
. 16 TRBJ1-4 TRBV3-1 TRBD1 CASSYRGLGEKEKLFF TGTGCCAGCAGTTACAGGGGTCTAGGGGAGAAAGAAAAACTGTTTTTT
many 16 TRBJ2-5 TRBV4-2 TRBD1 CASSQEPGGGKETQYF TGTGCCAGCAGCCAAGAGCCAGGGGGCGGGAAAGAGACCCAGTACTTC
. 12 TRBJ2-5 TRBV24-1 . CATSGFLETQYF .
. 17 TRBJ2-1 TRBV2 . CASSSAPGVPLGNEQVF TGTGCCAGCAGCTCTGCTCCGGGGGTCCCTCTTGGGAATGAGCAGGTCTTC
few 14 TRBJ2-7 TRBV6-2/TRBV6-3 TRBD1 CASRRGTGYYEQYF TGTGCCAGCAGGCGCGGGACAGGGTACTACGAGCAGTACTTC
. 13 TRBJ1-4 TRBV29-1 . CSARRRGNEKLFF TGCAGCGCTAGAAGGAGGGGGAATGAAAAACTGTTTTTT
. 14 TRBJ2-1 TRBV10-2 . CATLGGVGFGEQFF TGCGCCACCCTCGGGGGTGTGGGCTTTGGTGAGCAGTTCTTC
few 15 TRBJ2-5 TRBV7-2 . CASSITSGLQETQYF TGTGCCAGCAGCATTACAAGCGGACTCCAAGAGACCCAGTACTTC
few 12 TRBJ1-2 TRBV24-1 . CATSVSDYGYTF TGTGCCACCAGTGTGTCGGACTATGGCTACACCTTC
. 14 TRBJ1-4 TRBV7-2 . CASSPQYRGEKPFF TGTGCCAGCAGCCCACAATATAGGGGTGAAAAACCGTTTTTT
few 15 TRBJ1-5 TRBV6-6 TRBD1 CASSYGGQGNQPQHF TGTGCCAGCAGTTACGGGGGACAGGGGAATCAGCCCCAGCATTTT
few 17 TRBJ2-3 TRBV5-1 . CASSLGVLHPSTDTQYF TGCGCCAGCAGCTTGGGGGTTCTACACCCTAGCACAGATACGCAGTATTTT
few 17 TRBJ1-4 TRBV15 . CATSRDHRAATNEKLFF TGTGCCACCAGCAGAGATCACAGGGCGGCTACTAATGAAAAACTGTTTTTT
. 16 TRBJ2-1 TRBV4-1 . CASSQVQLEKDNEQFF TGCGCCAGCAGCCAAGTTCAGCTAGAGAAGGACAATGAGCAGTTCTTC
few 13 TRBJ2-3 TRBV20-1 . CSARDIGADTQYF TGCAGTGCTAGAGATATAGGGGCAGATACGCAGTATTTT
. 14 TRBJ1-1 TRBV2 . CASSEIRMNTEAFF TGTGCCAGCAGTGAAATCAGAATGAACACTGAAGCTTTCTTT
. 17 TRBJ1-2 TRBV24-1 TRBD1 CATSDRDSASGKHGYTF TGTGCCACCAGTGATCGGGACAGCGCTTCAGGAAAACATGGCTACACCTTC
few 14 TRBJ1-1 TRBV12-3/TRBV12-4 . CASSFDRERAEAFF TGTGCCAGCAGTTTTGATAGGGAACGGGCTGAAGCTTTCTTT
. 14 TRBJ1-2 TRBV20-1 TRBD1 CSASGDRVDYGYTF TGCAGCGCTAGTGGGGACAGGGTAGACTATGGCTACACCTTC
. 14 TRBJ2-1 TRBV7-2 . CASSLEVGGNEQFF TGTGCCAGCAGCTTAGAGGTCGGGGGCAATGAGCAGTTCTTC
few 15 TRBJ2-7 TRBV5-1 TRBD1 CASSLGGTVFYEQYF TGCGCCAGCAGCTTGGGGGGGACAGTCTTTTACGAGCAGTACTTC
few 16 TRBJ2-3 TRBV4-2 TRBD1 CASSQDIGGGTDTQYF TGCGCCAGCAGCCAAGATATAGGGGGCGGCACAGATACGCAGTATTTT
. 13 TRBJ2-5 TRBV20-1 . CSARDRFMETQYF TGCAGTGCTAGAGATCGTTTTATGGAGACCCAGTACTTC
few 20 TRBJ2-3 TRBV4-2 TRBD2 CASSQGEGSGGDYFTDTQYF TGTGCCAGCAGCCAAGGCGAGGGTAGCGGGGGGGACTACTTCACAGATACGCAGTATTTT
. 16 TRBJ1-2 TRBV4-2 . CASSQESTAFNYGDTF TGTGCCAGCAGCCAAGAATCGACAGCATTTAACTATGGCGACACCTTC
. 14 TRBJ1-5 TRBV4-1 . CASSQGTVGQPQHF TGCGCCAGCAGCCAAGGGACAGTGGGTCAGCCCCAGCATTTT
. 15 TRBJ1-5 TRBV18 . CASSPAGAVNQPQHF TGTGCCAGCTCACCGGCAGGGGCGGTCAATCAGCCCCAGCATTTT
few 15 TRBJ2-3 TRBV5-1 TRBD1 CASSMDRGSTDTQYF TGCGCCAGCAGCATGGACAGGGGAAGCACAGATACGCAGTATTTT
. 14 TRBJ2-4 TRBV28 . CASSIGGGKNIQYF TGTGCCAGCAGTATAGGGGGTGGTAAAAACATTCAGTACTTC
few 18 TRBJ2-1 TRBV7-9 TRBD1 CASSLDRGGTGALDEQFF TGTGCCAGCAGCTTAGACAGAGGGGGGACAGGGGCACTCGATGAGCAGTTCTTC
. 17 TRBJ2-1 TRBV5-1 TRBD2 CASSFGALAGDLDEQFF TGCGCCAGCAGCTTTGGTGCGCTAGCGGGGGATCTGGATGAGCAGTTCTTC
. 17 TRBJ2-6 TRBV5-1 TRBD1 CASSSFTGVVGANVLTF TGCGCCAGCAGCTCCTTTACAGGGGTGGTTGGGGCCAACGTCCTGACTTTC
. 13 TRBJ1-2 TRBV7-2 . CASSPETGFGYTF TGTGCCAGCAGCCCTGAAACAGGGTTTGGCTACACCTTC
. 13 TRBJ1-2 TRBV24-1 . CATSDRVDYGYTF TGTGCCACCAGTGACAGGGTGGACTATGGCTACACCTTC
. 14 TRBJ1-5 TRBV10-3 TRBD1 CAIRPGTGNQPQHF TGTGCCATCCGACCCGGGACAGGCAATCAGCCCCAGCATTTT
few 15 TRBJ2-1 TRBV6-5 TRBD2 CASSKTSGGAGEQFF TGTGCCAGCAGTAAGACTAGCGGGGGGGCGGGTGAGCAGTTCTTC
few 12 TRBJ2-3 TRBV2 . CASRAQADTQYF TGTGCCAGCAGGGCACAAGCAGATACGCAGTATTTT
. 15 TRBJ2-3 TRBV12-5 TRBD2 CASGFLAGDTDTQYF TGTGCTAGTGGTTTCCTAGCGGGGGACACAGATACGCAGTATTTT
. 18 TRBJ1-1 TRBV5-6 . CASSLVMAFQGGGTEAFF TGTGCCAGCAGCTTGGTAATGGCCTTCCAGGGAGGCGGCACTGAAGCTTTCTTT
. 16 TRBJ1-2 TRBV11-3 . CASSSDWGGAHGGYTF TGTGCCAGCAGCTCGGATTGGGGAGGCGCCCATGGGGGCTACACCTTC
. 17 TRBJ1-1 TRBV12-3/TRBV12-4 . CASSRNIDVSMNTEAFF TGTGCCAGCAGCCGAAACATTGACGTTTCGATGAACACTGAAGCTTTCTTT
few 16 TRBJ2-4 TRBV3-1 . CASSQAPGKGLNIQYF TGTGCCAGCAGCCAAGCACCAGGGAAAGGATTAAACATTCAGTACTTC
. 14 TRBJ2-1 TRBV2 . CASSESRNYNEQFF TGTGCCAGCAGTGAATCTAGAAACTACAATGAGCAGTTCTTC
few 14 TRBJ1-2 TRBV20-1 . CSARDGYENYGYTF TGCAGTGCTAGAGATGGTTACGAAAACTATGGCTACACCTTC
. 14 TRBJ1-4 TRBV20-1 TRBD1 CSARDRTGNEKLFF TGCAGTGCTAGAGATCGGACAGGGAATGAAAAACTGTTTTTT
few 13 TRBJ1-2 TRBV6-2/TRBV6-3 . CASTRRTSDGCTF TGTGCCAGCACCCGAAGGACAAGTGATGGCTGCACCTTC
many 12 TRBJ2-3 TRBV29-1 . CSVARGTDTQYF TGCAGCGTTGCACGGGGCACAGATACGCAGTATTTT